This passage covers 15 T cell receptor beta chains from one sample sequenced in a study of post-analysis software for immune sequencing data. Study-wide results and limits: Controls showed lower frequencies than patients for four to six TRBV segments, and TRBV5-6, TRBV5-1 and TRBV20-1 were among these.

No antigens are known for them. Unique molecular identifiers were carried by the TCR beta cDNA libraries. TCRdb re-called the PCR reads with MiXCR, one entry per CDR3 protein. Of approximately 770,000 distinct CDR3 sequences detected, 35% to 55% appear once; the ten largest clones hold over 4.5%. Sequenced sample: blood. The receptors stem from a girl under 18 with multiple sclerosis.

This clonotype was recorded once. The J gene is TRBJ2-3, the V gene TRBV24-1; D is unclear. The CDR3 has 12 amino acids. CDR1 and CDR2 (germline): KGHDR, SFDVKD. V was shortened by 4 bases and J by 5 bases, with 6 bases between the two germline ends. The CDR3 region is CATSEYGDTQYF. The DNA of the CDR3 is TGTGCCACCAGTGAGTACGGAGATACGCAGTATTTT.

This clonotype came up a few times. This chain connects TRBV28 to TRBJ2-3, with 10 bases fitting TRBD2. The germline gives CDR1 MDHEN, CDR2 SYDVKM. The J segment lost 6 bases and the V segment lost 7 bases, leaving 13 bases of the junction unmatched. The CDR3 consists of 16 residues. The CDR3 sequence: CASTGGSGRIDDTQYF. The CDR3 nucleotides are TGTGCCAGCACCGGGGGTAGCGGGAGGATTGACGATACGCAGTATTTT. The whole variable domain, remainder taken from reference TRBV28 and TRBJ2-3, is DVKVTQSSRYLVKRTGEKVFLECVQDMDHENMFWYRQDPGLGLRLIYFSYDVKMKEKGDIPEGYSVSREKKERFSLILESASTNQTSMYLCASTGGSGRIDDTQYFGPGTRLTVL.

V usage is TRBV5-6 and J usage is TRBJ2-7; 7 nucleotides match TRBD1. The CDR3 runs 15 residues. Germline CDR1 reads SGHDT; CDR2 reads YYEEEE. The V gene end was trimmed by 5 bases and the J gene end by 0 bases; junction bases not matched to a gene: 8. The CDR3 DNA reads TGTGCCAGCAGTCATGGGACAGCCAGCTCCTACGAGCAGTACTTC. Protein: CASSHGTASSYEQYF.

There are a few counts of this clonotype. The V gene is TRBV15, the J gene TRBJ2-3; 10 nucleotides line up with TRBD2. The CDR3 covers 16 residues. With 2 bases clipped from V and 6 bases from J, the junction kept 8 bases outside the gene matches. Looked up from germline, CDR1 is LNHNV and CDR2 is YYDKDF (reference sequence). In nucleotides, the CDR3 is TGTGCCACCAGCAGACAGGGACTAGCGAGGGTGGATACGCAGTATTTT. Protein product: CATSRQGLARVDTQYF.

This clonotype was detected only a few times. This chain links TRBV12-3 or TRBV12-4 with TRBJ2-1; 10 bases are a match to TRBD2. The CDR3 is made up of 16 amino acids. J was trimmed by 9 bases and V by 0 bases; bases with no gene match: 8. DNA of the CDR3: TGTGCCAGCAGTTTAGCAGGTGCTAGCGGGAGAGGTGAGCAGTTCTTC. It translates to CASSLAGASGRGEQFF.

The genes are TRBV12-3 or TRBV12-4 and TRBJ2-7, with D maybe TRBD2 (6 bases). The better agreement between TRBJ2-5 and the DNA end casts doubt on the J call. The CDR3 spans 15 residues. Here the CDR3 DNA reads TGTGCCAGCAGCCCGTCCCGGGCCGGGGGAGAGACCCAGTACTTC. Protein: CASSPSRAGGETQYF.

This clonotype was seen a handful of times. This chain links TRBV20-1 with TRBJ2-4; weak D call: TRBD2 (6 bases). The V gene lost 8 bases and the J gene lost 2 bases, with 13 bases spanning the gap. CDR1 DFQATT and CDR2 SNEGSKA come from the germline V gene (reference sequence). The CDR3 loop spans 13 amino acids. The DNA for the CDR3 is TGCAGTCCCTGGGAGGTAACCAAAAACATTCAGTACTTC. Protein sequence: CSPWEVTKNIQYF.

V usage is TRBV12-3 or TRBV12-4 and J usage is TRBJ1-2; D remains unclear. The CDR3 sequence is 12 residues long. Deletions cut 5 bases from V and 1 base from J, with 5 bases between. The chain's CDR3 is CASSANNYGYTF. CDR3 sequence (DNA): TGTGCCAGCAGTGCGAATAACTATGGCTACACCTTC.

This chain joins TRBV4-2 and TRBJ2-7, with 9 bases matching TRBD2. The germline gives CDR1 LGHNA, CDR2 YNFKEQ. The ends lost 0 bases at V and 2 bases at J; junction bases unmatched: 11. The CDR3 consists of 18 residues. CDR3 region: CASSQEDLGLADAYEQYF. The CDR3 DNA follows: TGTGCCAGCAGCCAAGAGGACCTGGGACTAGCAGACGCCTACGAGCAGTACTTC.

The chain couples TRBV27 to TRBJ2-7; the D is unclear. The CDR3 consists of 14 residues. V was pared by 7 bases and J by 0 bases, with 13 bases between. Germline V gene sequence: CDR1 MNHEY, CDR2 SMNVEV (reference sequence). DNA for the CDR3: TGTGCCAGCAAAGGCCCATACAGCTCCTACGAGCAGTACTTC. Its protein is CASKGPYSSYEQYF.

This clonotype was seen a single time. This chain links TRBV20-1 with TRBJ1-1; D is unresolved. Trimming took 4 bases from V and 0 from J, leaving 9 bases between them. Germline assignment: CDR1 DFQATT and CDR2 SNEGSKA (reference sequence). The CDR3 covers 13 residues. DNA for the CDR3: TGCAGTGCTATAACCGACCTGAACACTGAAGCTTTCTTT. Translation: CSAITDLNTEAFF.

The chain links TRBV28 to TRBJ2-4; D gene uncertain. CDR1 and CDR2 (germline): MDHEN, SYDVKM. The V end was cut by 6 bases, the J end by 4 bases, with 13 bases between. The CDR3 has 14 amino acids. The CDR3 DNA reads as TGTGCCAGCAGAGGTCATGGACCAAAAAACATTCAGTACTTC. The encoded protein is CASRGHGPKNIQYF.

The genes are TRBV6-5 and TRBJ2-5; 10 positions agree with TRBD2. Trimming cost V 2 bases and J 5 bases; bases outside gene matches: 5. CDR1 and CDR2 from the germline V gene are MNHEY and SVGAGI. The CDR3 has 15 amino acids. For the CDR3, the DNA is TGTGCCAGCAGTTACCTTAGCGGGAGGCTGGAGACCCAGTACTTC. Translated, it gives CASSYLSGRLETQYF.

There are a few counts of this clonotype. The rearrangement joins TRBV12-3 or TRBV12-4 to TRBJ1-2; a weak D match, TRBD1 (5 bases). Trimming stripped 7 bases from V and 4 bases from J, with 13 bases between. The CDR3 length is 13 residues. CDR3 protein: CASNRPGSYGYTF. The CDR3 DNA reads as TGTGCCAGCAATAGACCAGGGAGCTATGGCTACACCTTC.

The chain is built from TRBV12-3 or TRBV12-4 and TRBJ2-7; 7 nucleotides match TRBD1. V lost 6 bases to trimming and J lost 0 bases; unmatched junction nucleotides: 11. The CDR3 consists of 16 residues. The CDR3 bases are TGTGCCAGCAGCTACACAAGGACAGGTAGCTCCTACGAGCAGTACTTC. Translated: CASSYTRTGSSYEQYF.